Each of the 15 T cell receptor beta chains below was sequenced from the same sample in a study of Ad26.COV2.S vaccination and SARS-CoV-2 variants. Method: immunoSEQ multiplex PCR; TCRdb's copy keeps in-frame clones and lacks some. The sample has 350,000 to 450,000 clones, about 80% seen once; the top ten hold about 8%. Treatment: some 19 received Ad26.COV2.S at low or high dose, single or two shots; several received placebo; per-sample allocation not given. Material that was analyzed had been drawn on day 63 after the first vaccine or placebo injection. Sequencing was performed on peripheral blood, taken in a trial of Ad26.COV2.S vaccine versus placebo. All receptors derive from a person aged 18-65 years who received the Ad26.COV2.S COVID-19 vaccine or a placebo.

The V gene is TRBV5-1, the J gene TRBJ1-1; the D gene is possibly TRBD1 (5 bases). The CDR3 runs 13 residues. With 4 bases removed from V and 5 bases from J, the gap between germline ends came to 12 bases. The germline V gene has CDR1 SGHRS and CDR2 YFSETQ. This chain's CDR3 is CASSPWDVTEAFF. DNA for the CDR3: TGCGCCAGCAGCCCCTGGGACGTGACTGAAGCTTTCTTT.

The chain recombines TRBV29-1 with TRBJ2-3, with 8 bases identical to TRBD2. The CDR3 spans 11 residues. V dropped 0 bases and J dropped 13; count of bases not matched to a gene: 3. Germline loops: CDR1 SQVTM, CDR2 ANQGSEA. DNA for the CDR3: TGCAGCGTTGAAGACGGGCGGGGGGAGTATTTT. Translation gives CSVEDGRGEYF.

The sample holds a few counts of this clone. This chain links TRBV7-9 with TRBJ2-3, with D possibly matching TRBD1 (6 bases). Looked up from germline, CDR1 is SEHNR and CDR2 is FQNEAQ (reference sequence). V lost 5 bases to trimming and J lost 3 bases, with 18 bases between them. This CDR3 spans 16 amino acids. The CDR3 reads CASSPNRARLTDTQYF. CDR3 sequence (DNA): TGTGCCAGCAGCCCTAACAGGGCTAGGTTGACAGATACGCAGTATTTT. Full variable domain (outside the CDR3, taken from reference TRBV7-9 and TRBJ2-3): DTGVSQNPRHKITKRGQNVTFRCDPISEHNRLYWYRQTLGQGPEFLTYFQNEAQLEKSRLLSDRFSAERPKGSFSTLEIQRTEQGDSAMYLCASSPNRARLTDTQYFGPGTRLTVL.

V usage is TRBV14 and J usage is TRBJ2-7, with TRBD1 identical over 9 bases. The CDR3 spans 15 residues. Trimming at V came to 4 bases and at J to 4 bases, leaving 8 bases not matched to a gene. In germline, CDR1 is SGHDN, CDR2 FVKESK. The CDR3 is CASSPSGTGLYEQYF. Written as DNA, the CDR3 is TGTGCCAGCAGCCCATCCGGGACAGGGCTATACGAGCAGTACTTC.

This clone was picked up one time. CDR3: CASSLDQNTEAFF. CDR3 nucleotide sequence: TGTGCCAGCAGCTTGGATCAGAACACTGAAGCTTTCTTT. This chain uses TRBV7-9 with TRBJ1-1; no definite D call. Germline values: CDR1 SEHNR, CDR2 FQNEAQ (reference sequence). Deletions cut 3 bases from V and 1 base from J, with 6 bases between. This CDR3 spans 13 amino acids.

This clone appeared once. The rearrangement uses TRBV15 and TRBJ2-4; TRBD1 aligns across 9 bases. The CDR3 sequence is 15 residues long. V lost 3 bases and J lost 11; bases outside the gene matches: 11. The germline V gene has CDR1 LNHNV and CDR2 YYDKDF (reference sequence). CDR3 bases: TGTGCCACCAGCAGCTCAAGGCAGGGACAGGGACTTCAGTACTTC. Its protein product is CATSSSRQGQGLQYF.

The chain has TRBV7-9 and TRBJ1-1, with D possibly TRBD1 on 5 matching bases. This CDR3 has 12 amino acids. CDR1 and CDR2 from the germline V gene are SEHNR and FQNEAQ (reference sequence). The ends were cut back, 7 bases at V and 8 bases at J, with 14 bases in the middle. This CDR3 is CASTSLGGEAFF. The CDR3 nucleotides are TGTGCCAGCACCTCCCTCGGGGGGGAAGCTTTCTTT.

This clone has more than one count but fewer than ten. CDR3 sequence reads: CASSLGSSYNSPLHF. CDR3 bases: TGTGCCAGCAGCTTAGGGAGCTCCTATAATTCACCCCTCCACTTT. V usage is TRBV7-2 and J usage is TRBJ1-6; D unclear. V was pared by 1 base and J by 0 bases, with 4 bases between. Germline CDR1 and CDR2: SGHTA and FQGNSA. The CDR3 has 15 residues.

The gene calls are TRBV3-1 (or the pseudogene TRBV3-2) and TRBJ2-5, with a tentative D call TRBD2 (7 bases). The CDR3 covers 15 residues. Germline assignment: CDR1 LGHDT and CDR2 YNNKEL (reference sequence). V shed 4 bases and J shed 3 bases, with 15 bases lying between them. The CDR3 protein is CASSPHAGAKETQYF. The CDR3 nucleotides are TGTGCCAGCAGCCCCCACGCGGGGGCGAAAGAGACCCAGTACTTC.

The chain joins TRBV11-2 to TRBJ1-1; D remains unclear. V lost 1 base to trimming and J lost 0 bases, with 9 bases between them. From germline, CDR1 is SGHAT and CDR2 FQNNGV. There are 15 residues in the CDR3. The DNA of the CDR3 is TGTGCCAGCAGCTTAGTCCCGGGGTTGAACACTGAAGCTTTCTTT. Translated: CASSLVPGLNTEAFF.

The chain uses TRBV12-3 or TRBV12-4 and TRBJ1-1; TRBD1 might be the D (6 bases). Trimming removed 3 bases from V and 3 bases from J, with 8 bases in between. There are 13 residues in the CDR3. For the CDR3, the DNA is TGTGCCAGCAGTTTTTACAGGGACACTGAAGCTTTCTTT. Protein sequence: CASSFYRDTEAFF.

The chain uses TRBV29-1 and TRBJ2-5; D unclear. CDR1 is SQVTM and CDR2 is ANQGSEA in the germline V gene. The V end was cut by 4 bases, the J end by 5 bases, with 5 bases between. The CDR3 runs to 10 residues. This CDR3 is CSVAVETQYF. The CDR3 DNA is TGCAGCGTTGCCGTGGAGACCCAGTACTTC.

The chain carries TRBV4-2 and TRBJ2-7; tentatively, D is TRBD1 (5 bases). The germline V and J ends were trimmed by 1 base and 3 bases, with 10 bases remaining between them. The V gene's germline CDR1 is LGHNA and CDR2 YNFKEQ. The CDR3 totals 14 residues. CDR3 coding DNA: TGTGCCAGCAGCCAAGCGTTGGGGCGCTACGAGCAGTACTTC. It translates to CASSQALGRYEQYF.

This clone was recorded once. Its ends do not fully match the called genes, so a read error is possible. The chain links TRBV7-9 to TRBJ2-4; TRBD1 agrees at 8 bases. In germline, CDR1 is SEHNR, CDR2 FQNEAQ (reference sequence). The CDR3 has 12 amino acids. The CDR3 nucleotides are TGTGCCAGCAGCCCCCTTTCGGGACAGGTTAACTTC. As protein: CASSPLSGQVNF.

The rearrangement joins TRBV11-2 to TRBJ2-2, with a tentative D call TRBD1 (6 bases). CDR3 length: 15 residues. Germline assignment: CDR1 SGHAT and CDR2 FQNNGV. With 3 bases removed from V and 0 bases from J, the gap between germline ends came to 8 bases. CDR3 sequence (DNA): TGTGCCAGCAGCTTGGACAGCCCGAACACCGGGGAGCTGTTTTTT. Encoded protein: CASSLDSPNTGELFF.